This is a list of T cell receptor beta chains from one sample in a study of T cell responses to AZD1222 COVID-19 vaccine. The method was immunoSEQ multiplex PCR; TCRdb's version includes in-frame clones alone and lacks a portion of them. This table has 130,000 or so clones, approximately 91% appearing once. The sequencing used peripheral blood, collected on day 0 of AZD1222 vaccination. These receptors originate from an adult in good health. CDR3s include the opening cysteine and the closing phenylalanine or tryptophan. A D gene is named only where the DNA matches it firmly. Clone size is not always given. Where it is, it says once, few, many or a class for expanded clones.

size | length | J | D | V | CDR3 | DNA
NA | 15 | TRBJ1-2 | TRBD1 | TRBV9 | CASSPPGQGDYGYTF | TGTGCCAGCAGCCCTCCGGGACAGGGGGACTATGGCTACACCTTC
NA | 14 | TRBJ2-5 | NA | TRBV4-1 | CASSQGGSSVAQYF | TGCGCCAGCAGCCAAGGAGGCAGCTCAGTGGCCCAGTACTTC
NA | 12 | TRBJ1-1 | NA | TRBV29-1 | CVTGGGTAEAFF | TGCGTAACTGGGGGGGGCACCGCTGAAGCTTTCTTT
once | 14 | TRBJ1-2 | NA | TRBV7-9 | CASSLLRGDNGYTF | TGTGCCAGCAGCTTACTAAGGGGGGATAATGGCTACACCTTC
NA | 12 | TRBJ2-3 | NA | TRBV14 | CASSPSRDTQYF | TGTGCCAGCAGCCCCTCTAGAGATACGCAGTATTTT
few | 15 | TRBJ2-5 | TRBD1 | TRBV24-1 | CATSDQDRGAETQYF | TGTGCCACCAGTGACCAGGACAGGGGGGCCGAGACCCAGTACTTC
NA | 14 | TRBJ2-1 | NA | TRBV7-2 | CASSVGSSYNEQFF | TGTGCCAGCTCCGTGGGAAGCTCCTACAATGAGCAGTTCTTC
NA | 12 | TRBJ2-3 | NA | TRBV30 | CAWGVGPDTQYF | TGTGCCTGGGGTGTGGGCCCGGATACGCAGTATTTT
NA | 16 | TRBJ1-6 | NA | TRBV4-1 | CASTPLKVINNSPLHF | TGCGCCAGCACCCCCTTGAAGGTGATCAATAATTCACCCCTCCACTTT
NA | 16 | TRBJ1-1 | TRBD1 | TRBV7-9 | CASSLPDRGHGTEAFF | TGTGCCAGCAGCTTACCTGACAGGGGGCATGGGACTGAAGCTTTCTTT
NA | 16 | TRBJ2-2 | TRBD1 | TRBV19 | CASTRGQGANTGELFF | TGTGCCAGTACCCGTGGACAGGGAGCGAACACCGGGGAGCTGTTTTTT
NA | 10 | TRBJ2-5 | NA | TRBV20-1 | CSARSETQYF | TGCAGTGCTAGGTCAGAGACCCAGTACTTC
NA | 16 | TRBJ1-1 | NA | TRBV6-2/TRBV6-3 | CASSYSQTAFYTEAFF | TGTGCCAGCAGTTACTCTCAGACAGCTTTTTACACTGAAGCTTTCTTT
NA | 14 | TRBJ2-5 | TRBD2 | TRBV9 | CASSVGPSGETQYF | TGTGCCAGCAGCGTAGGGCCTAGCGGTGAGACCCAGTACTTC
NA | 20 | TRBJ2-1 | TRBD2 | TRBV23-1 | CASSRISGARACNLGDEQFF | TGCGCCAGCAGTCGTATCAGCGGGGCAAGGGCTTGTAATCTTGGAGATGAGCAGTTCTTC
NA | 16 | TRBJ1-6 | TRBD1 | TRBV2 | CASSKGRQGNNSPLHF | TGTGCCAGTTCAAAGGGCCGACAGGGGAATAATTCACCCCTCCACTTT
few | 14 | TRBJ2-7 | NA | TRBV15 | CATSRGGQLWGQYF | TGTGCCACCAGCAGAGGAGGTCAGCTATGGGGGCAGTACTTC
NA | 15 | TRBJ2-7 | NA | TRBV5-6 | CASSLVPAGTYEQYF | TGTGCCAGCAGCTTGGTACCCGCCGGGACCTACGAGCAGTACTTC
NA | 15 | TRBJ2-7 | NA | TRBV4-1 | CASSQEGTQSYEQYF | TGCGCCAGCAGCCAAGAGGGGACTCAGAGCTACGAGCAGTACTTC
once | 14 | TRBJ1-2 | NA | TRBV3-1/TRBV3-2 | CASSIRGASYGYTF | TGTGCCAGCAGCATAAGGGGGGCCTCCTATGGCTACACCTTC
once | 15 | TRBJ2-7 | NA | TRBV5-1 | CASSLNAGREYEQYF | TGCGCCAGCAGCTTGAATGCAGGTAGAGAATACGAGCAGTACTTC
NA | 19 | TRBJ1-4 | NA | TRBV14 | CASSQDRKRTVATNEKLFF | TGTGCCAGCAGCCAAGATAGGAAGAGGACGGTAGCAACTAATGAAAAACTGTTTTTT
NA | 13 | TRBJ1-5 | TRBD1 | TRBV6-2/TRBV6-3 | CASSRQGRQPQHF | TGTGCCAGCAGTAGACAGGGCCGGCAGCCCCAGCATTTT
NA | 11 | TRBJ2-1 | NA | TRBV6-4 | CASSDGLAPFF | TGTGCCAGCAGTGACGGGCTAGCCCCGTTCTTC
NA | 13 | TRBJ1-2 | NA | TRBV6-2/TRBV6-3 | CASSYSGGYGYTF | TGTGCCAGCAGTTACTCGGGAGGCTATGGCTACACCTTC
NA | 13 | TRBJ2-2 | NA | TRBV10-3 | CAISEGLTGELFF | TGTGCCATCAGTGAGGGCCTTACCGGGGAGCTGTTTTTT
NA | 12 | TRBJ2-7 | NA | TRBV7-2 | CASSYWGYEQYF | TGTGCCAGCAGCTACTGGGGGTACGAGCAGTACTTC